The clone carrying this TCR beta chain has a count of ten or more. Its cognate antigen is unknown. Amplification of TCR beta CDR3 regions was performed using RNA transcripts as template. The TCR CDR3 first-round RT-PCR relied on the HTBI primer set. TCRdb called the multiplex PCR reads again in MiXCR, with one record for every CDR3 protein. The sample shows about 300,000 distinct CDR3 sequences, about 19% of them seen only once. The sample originates from a study of T cells in Graves' hyperthyroidism and ophthalmopathy. The CDR3 spans 13 residues. Germline V CDR1 and CDR2: SGHRS, YFSETQ. V was clipped by 4 bases and J by 3 bases; unmatched bases: 4. The study's findings and limits: Among clonotypes expanded in thyroid above 0.001, most were also found in blood.

Orbital computed tomography and thyroid ultrasound, together with serum TRAb and thyroxine and clinical symptoms, were used for diagnoses. Extraction of PBMCs used roughly 9.6 ml of fresh peripheral blood. The chain couples TRBV5-1 to TRBJ2-7; 7 bases fit TRBD1. The TCR comes from a man aged 50 or older with Graves' ophthalmopathy. The sample consisted of blood. CDR3 DNA sequence: TGCGCCAGCAGCGAGACAGGGCGCTACGAGCAGTACTTC. This codes for CASSETGRYEQYF.